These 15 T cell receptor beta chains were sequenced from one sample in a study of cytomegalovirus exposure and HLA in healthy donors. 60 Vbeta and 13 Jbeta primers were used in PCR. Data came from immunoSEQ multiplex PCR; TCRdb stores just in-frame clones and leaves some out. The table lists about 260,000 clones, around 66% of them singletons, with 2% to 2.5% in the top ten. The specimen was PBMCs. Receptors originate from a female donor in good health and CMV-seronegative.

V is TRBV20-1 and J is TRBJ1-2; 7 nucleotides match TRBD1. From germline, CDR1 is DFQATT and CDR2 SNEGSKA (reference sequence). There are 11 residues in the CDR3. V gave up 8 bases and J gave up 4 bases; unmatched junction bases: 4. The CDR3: CSTSGGYGYTF. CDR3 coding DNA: TGCAGTACTTCAGGGGGCTATGGCTACACCTTC.

The CDR3 DNA reads TGTGCCAGCAGCTCAAACCGCCAGGTAGTCTCACCCCTCCACTTT. Its protein is CASSSNRQVVSPLHF. The V gene is TRBV27, the J gene TRBJ1-6; unclear D gene. The CDR3 spans 15 residues. Germline V gives CDR1 MNHEY, CDR2 SMNVEV (reference sequence). Trimming took 6 bases from V and 10 from J, leaving 19 bases between them.

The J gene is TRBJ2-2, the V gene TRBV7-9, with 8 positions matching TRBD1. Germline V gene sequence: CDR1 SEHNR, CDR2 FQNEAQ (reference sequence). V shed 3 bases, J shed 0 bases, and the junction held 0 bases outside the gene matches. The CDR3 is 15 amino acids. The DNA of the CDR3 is TGTGCCAGCAGCTTGGACAGGGCGAACACCGGGGAGCTGTTTTTT. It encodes CASSLDRANTGELFF.

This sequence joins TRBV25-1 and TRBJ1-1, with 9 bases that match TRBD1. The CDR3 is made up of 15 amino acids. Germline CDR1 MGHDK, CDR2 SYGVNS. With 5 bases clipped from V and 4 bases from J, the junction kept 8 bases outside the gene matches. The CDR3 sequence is CASSPPGQGLTEAFF. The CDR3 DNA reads TGTGCCAGCAGTCCGCCGGGACAGGGCCTCACTGAAGCTTTCTTT.

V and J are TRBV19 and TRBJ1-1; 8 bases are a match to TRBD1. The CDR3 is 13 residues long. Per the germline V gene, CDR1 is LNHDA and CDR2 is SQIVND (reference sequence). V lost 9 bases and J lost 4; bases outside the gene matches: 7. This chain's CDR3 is CASGTGSSTEAFF. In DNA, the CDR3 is TGTGCCAGCGGGACAGGATCGAGCACTGAAGCTTTCTTT.

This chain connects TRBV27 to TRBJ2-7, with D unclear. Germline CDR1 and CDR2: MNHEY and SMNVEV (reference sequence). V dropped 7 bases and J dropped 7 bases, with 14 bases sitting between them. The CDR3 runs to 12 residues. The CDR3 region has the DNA TGTGCCAGCAATGCCCGATCCGGGGAGCAGTACTTC. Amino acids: CASNARSGEQYF.

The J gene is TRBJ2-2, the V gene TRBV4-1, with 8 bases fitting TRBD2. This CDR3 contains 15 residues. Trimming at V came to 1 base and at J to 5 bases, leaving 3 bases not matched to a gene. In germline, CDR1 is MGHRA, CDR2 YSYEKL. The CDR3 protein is CASSQGIAGTGELFF. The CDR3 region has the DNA TGCGCCAGCAGCCAAGGGATAGCGGGAACCGGGGAGCTGTTTTTT.

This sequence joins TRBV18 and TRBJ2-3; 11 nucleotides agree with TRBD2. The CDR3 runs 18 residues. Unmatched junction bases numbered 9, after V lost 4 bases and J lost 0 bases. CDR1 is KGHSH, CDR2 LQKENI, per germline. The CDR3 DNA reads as TGTGCCAGCTCACTCATCGGACTAGCGGGTTCTAGCACAGATACGCAGTATTTT. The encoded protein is CASSLIGLAGSSTDTQYF. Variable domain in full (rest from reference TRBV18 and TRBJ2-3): NAGVMQNPRHLVRRRGQEARLRCSPMKGHSHVYWYRQLPEEGLKFMVYLQKENIIDESGMPKERFSAEFPKEGPSILRIQQVVRGDSAAYFCASSLIGLAGSSTDTQYFGPGTRLTVL.

In nucleotides, the CDR3 is TGCGCCAGCAGCTTGGCCTACTGGACTAGTTCGGACTACGAGCAGTACTTC. It translates to CASSLAYWTSSDYEQYF. The rearrangement uses TRBV5-1 and TRBJ2-7; TRBD2 matches at 7 bases. With V trimmed by 0 bases and J by 3 bases, 12 bases remained unmatched. Per germline, CDR1 SGHRS and CDR2 YFSETQ. The CDR3 length is 17 residues.

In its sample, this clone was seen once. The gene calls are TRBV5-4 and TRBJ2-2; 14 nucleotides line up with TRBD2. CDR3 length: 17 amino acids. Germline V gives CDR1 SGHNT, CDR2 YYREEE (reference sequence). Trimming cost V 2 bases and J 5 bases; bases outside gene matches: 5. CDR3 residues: CASSFGTSGSFTGELFF. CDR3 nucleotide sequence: TGTGCCAGCAGCTTCGGGACTAGCGGGAGTTTTACCGGGGAGCTGTTTTTT.

The CDR3 DNA reads as TGTGCCAGCAGATCCGGGACAGACGAGCAGTACTTC. Protein: CASRSGTDEQYF. The chain has TRBV2 and TRBJ2-7, with 7 bases that match TRBD1. The germline V gene encodes CDR1 SNHLY and CDR2 FYNNEI. This CDR3 is 12 amino acids long. V shed 6 bases and J 5 bases; nucleotides not matched to a gene: 4.

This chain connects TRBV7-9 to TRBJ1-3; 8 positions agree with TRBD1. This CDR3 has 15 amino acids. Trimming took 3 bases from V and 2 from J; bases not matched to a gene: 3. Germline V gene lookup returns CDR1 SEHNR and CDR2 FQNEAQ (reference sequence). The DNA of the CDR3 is TGTGCCAGCAGCTTCCAGGGGGCTACTGGAAACACCATATATTTT. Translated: CASSFQGATGNTIYF. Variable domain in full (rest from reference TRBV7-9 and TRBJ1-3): DTGVSQNPRHKITKRGQNVTFRCDPISEHNRLYWYRQTLGQGPEFLTYFQNEAQLEKSRLLSDRFSAERPKGSFSTLEIQRTEQGDSAMYLCASSFQGATGNTIYFGEGSWLTVV.

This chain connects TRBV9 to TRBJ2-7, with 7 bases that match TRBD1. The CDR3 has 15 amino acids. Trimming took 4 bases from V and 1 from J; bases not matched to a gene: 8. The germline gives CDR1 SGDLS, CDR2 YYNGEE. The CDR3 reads CASSNQDRLSYEQYF. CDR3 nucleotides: TGTGCCAGCAGCAACCAGGACAGGTTATCCTACGAGCAGTACTTC.

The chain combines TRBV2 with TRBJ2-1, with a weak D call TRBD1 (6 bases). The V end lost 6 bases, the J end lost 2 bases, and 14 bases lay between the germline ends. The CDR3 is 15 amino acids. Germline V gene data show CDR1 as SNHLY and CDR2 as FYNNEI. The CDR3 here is CASSAARGTYNEQFF. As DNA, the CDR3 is TGTGCCAGCAGCGCCGCTAGGGGGACCTACAATGAGCAGTTCTTC.

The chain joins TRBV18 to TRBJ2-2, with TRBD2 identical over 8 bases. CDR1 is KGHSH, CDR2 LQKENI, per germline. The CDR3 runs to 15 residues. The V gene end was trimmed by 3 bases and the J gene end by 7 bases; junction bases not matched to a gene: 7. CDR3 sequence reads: CASSPTAGAIGELFF. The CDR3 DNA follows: TGTGCCAGCTCACCTACAGCGGGAGCGATCGGGGAGCTGTTTTTT.